This entry lists 9 T cell receptor beta chains sequenced from one sample in a study of response to subunit inactivated influenza vaccine. MiXCR, run by TCRdb on the RT-PCR reads, gives a single entry per CDR3 protein. The top ten hold 9.5% to 13% of the sample, which has over 300,000 distinct CDR3 sequences, 21% seen once. Source: PBMCs from blood, taken less than 22 months after vaccination. The receptors here all came from a man between 45 and 75 years old who received an inactivated influenza vaccine.

This clonotype occurred a few times. The chain recombines TRBV12-3 or TRBV12-4 with TRBJ1-2; D perhaps matches TRBD1 (6 bases). The CDR3 length is 14 residues. V shed 2 bases and J shed 6 bases, with 13 bases lying between them. This CDR3 is CASSLSRTANGYTF. CDR3 DNA sequence: TGTGCCAGCAGTTTATCTCGGACAGCAAATGGCTACACCTTC.

In its sample, this clonotype was seen many times. CDR3 protein: CASSFRGDEQYF. The DNA of the CDR3 is TGCGCCAGCAGCTTCAGGGGAGACGAGCAGTACTTC. The V gene is TRBV5-1, the J gene TRBJ2-7; D may be TRBD1 (6 bases). Per germline, CDR1 SGHRS and CDR2 YFSETQ. The CDR3 is 12 residues long. The V gene lost 2 bases and the J gene lost 5 bases, with 8 bases spanning the gap. Together with reference TRBV5-1 and TRBJ2-7, the CDR3 gives the full variable domain: KAGVTQTPRYLIKTRGQQVTLSCSPISGHRSVSWYQQTPGQGLQFLFEYFSETQRNKGNFPGRFSGRQFSNSRSEMNVSTLELGDSALYLCASSFRGDEQYFGPGTRLTVT.

This clonotype showed up just a few times. The chain carries TRBV19 and TRBJ1-1, with 9 bases matching TRBD1. The CDR3 covers 9 residues. Looked up from germline, CDR1 is LNHDA and CDR2 is SQIVND (reference sequence). V trimming: 9 bases; J trimming: 13 bases; junction bases outside the gene matches: 3. The CDR3 DNA reads as TGTGCCAGCGGGACAGGGTTTTTCTTT. Translating it yields CASGTGFFF.

The chain links TRBV11-1 to TRBJ2-3; TRBD2 aligns across 10 bases. The CDR3 runs 15 residues. The J segment lost 2 bases and the V segment lost 4 bases, leaving 3 bases of the junction unmatched. Per the germline V gene, CDR1 is SGHAT and CDR2 is FQDESV (reference sequence). CDR3 loop: CASSSGLATTDTQYF. The CDR3 DNA reads as TGTGCCAGCAGCTCGGGACTAGCGACCACAGATACGCAGTATTTT.

The rearrangement joins TRBV3-1 to TRBJ2-1; D is perhaps TRBD2 (6 bases). Germline assignment: CDR1 LGHDT and CDR2 YNNKEL (reference sequence). The ends were cut back, 2 bases at V and 0 bases at J, with 14 bases in the middle. CDR3 size: 17 residues. The CDR3, as DNA: TGTGCCAGCAGCCAACTGTCTGGGAGGAGCTCCTACAATGAGCAGTTCTTC. Residues: CASSQLSGRSSYNEQFF.

The chain joins TRBV4-3 to TRBJ2-7; 8 nucleotides match TRBD1. Germline CDR1 reads LGHNA; CDR2 reads YSLEER. The CDR3 is made up of 14 amino acids. Germline trimming cut 0 bases from V and 5 bases from J; bases unmatched to any gene: 3. CDR3 loop: CASSQDTGGDEQYF. CDR3 sequence (DNA): TGCGCCAGCAGCCAAGATACAGGGGGAGACGAGCAGTACTTC.

This clonotype appeared many times. CDR3 nucleotide sequence: TGCGCCAGCAGCCATGAGCGACAGGGGAGGAGAAGTAGCTATGGCTACACCTTC. Amino acid sequence: CASSHERQGRRSSYGYTF. The J gene is TRBJ1-2, the V gene TRBV4-1; the match to TRBD1 covers 8 bases. CDR1 is MGHRA and CDR2 is YSYEKL in the germline V gene. V gave up 3 bases and J gave up 4 bases; unmatched junction bases: 16. The CDR3 covers 18 residues.

In DNA form, the CDR3 reads TGTGCCAGCAGGAAAAGCGGGGGCGAAAACATTCAGTACTTC. This translates into CASRKSGGENIQYF. The chain recombines TRBV6-2 or TRBV6-3 with TRBJ2-4, with 8 bases identical to TRBD2. Per germline, CDR1 MNHEY and CDR2 SVGEGT. Trimming took 6 bases from V and 5 from J; bases not matched to a gene: 6. The CDR3 has 14 amino acids.

CDR3 sequence: CASSFAGLGVTGTEAFF. The CDR3 DNA sequence: TGTGCCAGCAGCTTCGCTGGCTTAGGGGTGACAGGGACTGAAGCTTTCTTT. J is TRBJ1-1 and V is TRBV7-2; 7 bases fit TRBD1. Germline CDR1 is SGHTA and CDR2 is FQGNSA. The length of the CDR3 is 17 residues. V trimming: 3 bases; J trimming: 5 bases; junction bases outside the gene matches: 15.